This T cell receptor (beta chain) was captured in a study of Ad26.COV2.S vaccination and SARS-CoV-2 variants. On the study more broadly: Dosing was one shot or two shots 56 days apart.

This clone occurred once. Its specificity is unknown. Notes on the study in general: Possibly, TCR breadth and depth analyses underestimated total T cell responses.

Produced via immunoSEQ multiplex PCR; TCRdb's table is partial and in-frame only. The sample holds about 680,000 clones, 89% seen once. There are 14 residues in the CDR3. The V end was cut by 2 bases, the J end by 0 bases, with 8 bases between. The germline CDR1 and CDR2 sequences are KGHSH and LQKENI. Treatment given: about 20 received Ad26.COV2.S at low or high dose, single or two shots; roughly five received placebo; per-sample allocation not given. Vaccine and placebo recipients were sampled on day 63 after the first injection. This person who donated was an adult of 18-55 years in Boston. This clonotype was obtained from a person aged 18 to 59 who received the Ad26.COV2.S COVID-19 vaccine or a placebo. Here the sequenced sample was peripheral blood, taken in a trial of Ad26.COV2.S vaccine versus placebo. The chain combines TRBV18 with TRBJ2-7; weak D call: TRBD1 (6 bases). The DNA of the CDR3 is TGTGCCAGCTCACCAAACAGGGCCTCCTACGAGCAGTACTTC. Its translation: CASSPNRASYEQYF.